This TCR beta chain was obtained from a study of CD8 T cells in ankylosing spondylitis. The study, taken as a whole, reports: A TCR beta motif made of fewer than ten highly homologous variants seemed typical of ankylosing spondylitis blood. Disease-linked clones had a CD8+ phenotype and relatively low frequency in peripheral blood. Significant enrichment of disease-linked clones was reported in matched ankylosing spondylitis synovial fluid.

Per germline, CDR1 MGHDK and CDR2 SYGVNS. The CDR3 length is 15 residues. Deletions cut 5 bases from V and 0 bases from J, with 11 bases between. One entry per CDR3 protein results from TCRdb running MiXCR on the 5' RACE reads. This sample has some 400,000 distinct CDR3 sequences, with 20% to 25% found just once. This clonotype was picked up many times. Its antigen is not known. The receptor was derived from a male donor with ankylosing spondylitis. The chain links TRBV25-1 to TRBJ2-1; D gene uncertain. What was sequenced was blood, either unsorted or a sorted T cell fraction (not recorded which). The CDR3 coding sequence is TGTGCCAGCAGTACGACGGTCAGCTCCTACAATGAGCAGTTCTTC. It translates to CASSTTVSSYNEQFF.